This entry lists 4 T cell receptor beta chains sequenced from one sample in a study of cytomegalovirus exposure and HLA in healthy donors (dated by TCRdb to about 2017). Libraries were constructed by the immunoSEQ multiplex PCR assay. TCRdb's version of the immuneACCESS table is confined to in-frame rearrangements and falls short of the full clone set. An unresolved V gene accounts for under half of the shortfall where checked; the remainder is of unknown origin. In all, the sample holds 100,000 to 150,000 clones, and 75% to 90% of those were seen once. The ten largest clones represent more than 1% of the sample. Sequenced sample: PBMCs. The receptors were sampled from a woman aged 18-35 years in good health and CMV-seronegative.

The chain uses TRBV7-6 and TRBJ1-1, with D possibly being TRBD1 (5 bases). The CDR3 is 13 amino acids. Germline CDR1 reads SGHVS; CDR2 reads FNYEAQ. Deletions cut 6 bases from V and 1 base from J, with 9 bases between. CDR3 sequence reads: CASSSQENTEAFF. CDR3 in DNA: TGTGCCAGCAGTTCACAGGAGAACACTGAAGCTTTCTTT.

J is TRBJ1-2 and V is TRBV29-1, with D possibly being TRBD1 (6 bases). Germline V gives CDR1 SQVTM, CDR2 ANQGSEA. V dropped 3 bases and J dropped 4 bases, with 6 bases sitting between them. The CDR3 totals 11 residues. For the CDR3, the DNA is TGCAGCGTTGACAGGGGCTATGGCTACACCTTC. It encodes CSVDRGYGYTF.

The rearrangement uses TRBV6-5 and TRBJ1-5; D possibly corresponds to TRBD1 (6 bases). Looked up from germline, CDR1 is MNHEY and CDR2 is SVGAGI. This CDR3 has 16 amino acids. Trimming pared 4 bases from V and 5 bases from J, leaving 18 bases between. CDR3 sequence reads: CASSSLQVGAYQPQHF. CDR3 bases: TGTGCCAGCAGTTCCCTACAGGTGGGGGCTTATCAGCCCCAGCATTTT.

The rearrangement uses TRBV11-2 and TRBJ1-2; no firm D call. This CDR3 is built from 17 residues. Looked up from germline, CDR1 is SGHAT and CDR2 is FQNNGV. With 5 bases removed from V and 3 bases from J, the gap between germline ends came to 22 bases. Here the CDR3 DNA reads TGTGCCAGCAGCCAGAGCTTGAAAGAGGTTATGGACTATGGCTACACCTTC. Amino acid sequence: CASSQSLKEVMDYGYTF.